The rows below give T cell receptor beta chains drawn from one sample of a study of shared clonotypes between healthy human individuals. The table came from immunoSEQ multiplex PCR; TCRdb's copy has only in-frame clones and leaves some out. The data hold some 2.3 million clones, with 90% to 95% observed a single time. The sequencing input was naive CD4+ T cells from PBMCs. These receptors all come from a man younger than 35 in good health. Some clones in this sample may be carry-over from other donors' samples. CDR3s include the opening cysteine and the closing phenylalanine or tryptophan. The D gene is left open where the match is weak. Where a row states a size, it is once, few, many or the class of an expanded clone; other rows omit it.

D: -
J: TRBJ1-1
size: -
V: TRBV9
DNA: TGTGCCAGCAGCGTAGGGCCAGACGGAGCCACTGAAGCTTTCTTT
CDR3: CASSVGPDGATEAFF

D: -
J: TRBJ2-3
size: -
V: TRBV5-1
DNA: TGCGCCAGCAGCCCCCGGGACATTAGCACAGATACGCAGTATTTT
CDR3: CASSPRDISTDTQYF

D: TRBD1
J: TRBJ2-2
size: -
V: TRBV5-4
DNA: TGTGCCAGCAGCCTCGGGACAGGGAGGACCGGGGAGCTGTTTTTT
CDR3: CASSLGTGRTGELFF

D: TRBD1
J: TRBJ2-1
size: -
V: TRBV5-1
DNA: TGCGCCAGCAGCTGGGACAGGCCATACAATGAGCAGTTCTTC
CDR3: CASSWDRPYNEQFF

D: TRBD1
J: TRBJ1-4
size: -
V: TRBV5-1
DNA: TGCGCCAGCAGCTTGGTTGGGGACAGGGGTGAAAAACTGTTTTTT
CDR3: CASSLVGDRGEKLFF

D: -
J: TRBJ1-1
size: -
V: TRBV5-1
DNA: TGCGCCAGCAGCTCGGGACCGACCAACACTGAAGCTTTCTTT
CDR3: CASSSGPTNTEAFF

D: -
J: TRBJ2-2
size: -
V: TRBV5-1
DNA: TGCGCCAGCAGCCCGGGACCGAACACCGGGGAGCTGTTTTTT
CDR3: CASSPGPNTGELFF

D: -
J: TRBJ2-3
size: -
V: TRBV27
DNA: TGTGCCAGCAGTTCCTTAGCCGGCCGGGGGTATTTT
CDR3: CASSSLAGRGYF

D: -
J: TRBJ2-1
size: -
V: TRBV7-2
DNA: TGTGCCAGCAGCTTAATAACGGGAGTCTCCTACAATGAGCAGTTCTTC
CDR3: CASSLITGVSYNEQFF

D: -
J: TRBJ2-7
size: -
V: TRBV21-1
DNA: TGTGCCAGCAGCAAATGGGGGGACAGGCCGACCACCTACGAGCAGTACTTC
CDR3: CASSKWGDRPTTYEQYF

D: TRBD2
J: TRBJ2-1
size: -
V: TRBV29-1
DNA: TGCAGCGTCATGGGACTAGCTATGCACAATGAGCAGTTCTTC
CDR3: CSVMGLAMHNEQFF

D: -
J: TRBJ1-3
size: -
V: TRBV9
DNA: TGTGCCAGCAGCCCAACACCCCAGGGGATAGGAAACACCATATATTTT
CDR3: CASSPTPQGIGNTIYF

D: -
J: TRBJ2-2
size: -
V: TRBV5-1
DNA: TGCGCCAGCAGCTTGGCTGGGGGCGCGTCCGGGGAGCTGTTTTTT
CDR3: CASSLAGGASGELFF

D: -
J: TRBJ1-4
size: -
V: TRBV6-5
DNA: TGTGCCAGCAGTTACTTACGGGGTCATGAAAAACTGTTTTTT
CDR3: CASSYLRGHEKLFF

D: -
J: TRBJ2-7
size: -
V: TRBV5-1
DNA: TGCGCCAGCAGCTTGGGGGCAGGGTGGTCCGAGCAGTACTTC
CDR3: CASSLGAGWSEQYF

D: TRBD1
J: TRBJ1-5
size: -
V: TRBV28
DNA: TGTGCCAGCAGCTACCCCCCGGCAGGGGGTCTTGGGCAGCCCCAGCATTTT
CDR3: CASSYPPAGGLGQPQHF

D: -
J: TRBJ2-1
size: -
V: TRBV5-6
DNA: TGTGCCAGCAGCTCAAGAGGGGGAACCTACAATGAGCAGTTCTTC
CDR3: CASSSRGGTYNEQFF

D: -
J: TRBJ2-7
size: -
V: TRBV6-6
DNA: TGTGCCAGCAGTTCTCGACAAGGCGGGTACGAGCAGTACTTC
CDR3: CASSSRQGGYEQYF

D: TRBD1
J: TRBJ2-3
size: -
V: TRBV10-1
DNA: TGCGCCAGCAGTGTTGTGCAGGGGGATGGCACAGATACGCAGTATTTT
CDR3: CASSVVQGDGTDTQYF

D: -
J: TRBJ1-1
size: few
V: TRBV28
DNA: TGTGCCAGCAGTTTGAGGCTCGGCACTGAAGCTTTCTTT
CDR3: CASSLRLGTEAFF

D: -
J: TRBJ1-4
size: -
V: TRBV7-9
DNA: TGTGCCAGCAGCCCGACGGACGTGACCGGAAAACTGTTTTTT
CDR3: CASSPTDVTGKLFF

D: -
J: TRBJ1-2
size: -
V: TRBV7-8
DNA: TGTGCCAGCAGCCCCACGGGCAGCCGACGGGGTGGCTACACCTTC
CDR3: CASSPTGSRRGGYTF

D: TRBD2
J: TRBJ2-7
size: -
V: TRBV29-1
DNA: TGCAGCGTTGGGCTAGCGGGGACGTGGGGCGAGCAGTACTTC
CDR3: CSVGLAGTWGEQYF

D: -
J: TRBJ2-2
size: once
V: TRBV5-1
DNA: TGCGCCAGCAATTATGTTTCTCTGGACACCGGGGAGCTGTTTTTT
CDR3: CASNYVSLDTGELFF

D: -
J: TRBJ2-7
size: -
V: TRBV6-6
DNA: TGTGCCAGCAGTTCTCCGGGTCCCCGGAGCTACGAGCAGTACTTC
CDR3: CASSSPGPRSYEQYF

D: TRBD1
J: TRBJ2-7
size: -
V: TRBV2
DNA: TGTGCCAGCAGTGTGTTTGGGACAGGGGAATACGAGCAGTACTTC
CDR3: CASSVFGTGEYEQYF

D: -
J: TRBJ2-2
size: -
V: TRBV2
DNA: TGTGCCAGCACGCGGTCGAACACCGGGGAGCTGTTTTTT
CDR3: CASTRSNTGELFF

D: -
J: TRBJ2-7
size: -
V: TRBV6-1
DNA: TGTGCCAGCAGTGAATGGGGGCGCACCAACGAGCAGTACTTC
CDR3: CASSEWGRTNEQYF

D: -
J: TRBJ2-5
size: -
V: TRBV29-1
DNA: TGCAGCGTCGGCCCCGGTAATGAGGCCCAGTACTTC
CDR3: CSVGPGNEAQYF

D: TRBD1
J: TRBJ2-1
size: -
V: TRBV11-1
DNA: TGTGCCAGCAGCCCCAGGGGGGACAGGCACTACAATGAGCAGTTCTTC
CDR3: CASSPRGDRHYNEQFF

D: -
J: TRBJ2-1
size: -
V: TRBV27
DNA: TGTGCCAGCAGAGAGTCTAGCGCTCGGAGCTCCTACAATGAGCAGTTCTTC
CDR3: CASRESSARSSYNEQFF

D: -
J: TRBJ1-1
size: -
V: TRBV15
DNA: TGTGCCACCAGTGCGAACACTGAAGCTTTCTTT
CDR3: CATSANTEAFF

D: TRBD2
J: TRBJ2-1
size: -
V: TRBV28
DNA: TGTGCCAGCAGTTTAGCGGGAGGGTCCTACAATGAGCAGTTCTTC
CDR3: CASSLAGGSYNEQFF

D: -
J: TRBJ2-3
size: -
V: TRBV5-4
DNA: TGTGCCAGCAGGGTGTGGGCCAGGGCCCTTGGACAGACAGATACGCAGTATTTT
CDR3: CASRVWARALGQTDTQYF

D: -
J: TRBJ2-7
size: -
V: TRBV7-2
DNA: TGTGCCAGCAGCTTAGCAGGGTCCGGGTCCTACGAGCAGTACTTC
CDR3: CASSLAGSGSYEQYF

D: -
J: TRBJ1-1
size: -
V: TRBV28
DNA: TGTGCCAGCAGTCCCAGATGGAACACTGAAGCTTTCTTT
CDR3: CASSPRWNTEAFF

D: TRBD2
J: TRBJ2-7
size: -
V: TRBV28
DNA: TGTGCCAGCAGTTCTTTTAGGGCGGGAGCTAACTACGAGCAGTACTTC
CDR3: CASSSFRAGANYEQYF

D: -
J: TRBJ1-2
size: -
V: TRBV5-1
DNA: TGCGCCAGCAGCGAGACAGTTGACAACTATGGCTACACCTTC
CDR3: CASSETVDNYGYTF

D: TRBD1
J: TRBJ2-7
size: -
V: TRBV28
DNA: TGTGCCAGCACCTCACCGGGACAGGAATCCTACGAGCAGTACTTC
CDR3: CASTSPGQESYEQYF

D: -
J: TRBJ1-3
size: -
V: TRBV7-9
DNA: TGTGCCAGCAGCTTAGCGACAGAGCTCTCTGGAAACACCATATATTTT
CDR3: CASSLATELSGNTIYF

D: -
J: TRBJ2-1
size: once
V: TRBV19
DNA: TGTGCCAGTAGTAATGGGGGCTACAATGAGCAGTTCTTC
CDR3: CASSNGGYNEQFF

D: TRBD1
J: TRBJ1-2
size: few
V: TRBV28
DNA: TGTGCCAGCAGTTCGACAGGGTGGTGGGGCTACACCTTC
CDR3: CASSSTGWWGYTF

D: TRBD1
J: TRBJ1-2
size: once
V: TRBV2
DNA: TGTGCCAGCAGTAGACAGGGAGCGAACTATGGCTACACCTTC
CDR3: CASSRQGANYGYTF

D: -
J: TRBJ2-2
size: -
V: TRBV28
DNA: TGTGCCAGCCTTGTGGGCGGCGCGAACACCGGGGAGCTGTTTTTT
CDR3: CASLVGGANTGELFF

D: -
J: TRBJ1-1
size: -
V: TRBV5-1
DNA: TGCGCCAGCAGCTCAAGGGGAGACAGCAGGAACACTGAAGCTTTCTTT
CDR3: CASSSRGDSRNTEAFF

D: -
J: TRBJ2-5
size: -
V: TRBV19
DNA: TGTGCCAGTAGTATAGTTCCGGGGACCCAGTACTTC
CDR3: CASSIVPGTQYF

D: -
J: TRBJ2-7
size: -
V: TRBV28
DNA: TGTGCCAGCAGTTTTCTAGGGATCGAGCAGTACTTC
CDR3: CASSFLGIEQYF

D: TRBD1
J: TRBJ2-5
size: -
V: TRBV6-1
DNA: TGTGCCAGCAGTGAACCTCGAAATCAGGGGGTTTGGGAGACCCAGTACTTC
CDR3: CASSEPRNQGVWETQYF

D: TRBD2
J: TRBJ2-1
size: -
V: TRBV27
DNA: TGTGCCAGCAGTTTATCCCGGACTAGCGGGTACAATGAGCAGTTCTTC
CDR3: CASSLSRTSGYNEQFF

D: -
J: TRBJ1-5
size: -
V: TRBV27
DNA: TGTGCCAGGCCATCGGGTCAGCCCCAGCATTTT
CDR3: CARPSGQPQHF

D: TRBD1
J: TRBJ1-2
size: once
V: TRBV6-6
DNA: TGTGCCAGCAGTTACCTAGGACAGGGCTATGGCTACACCTTC
CDR3: CASSYLGQGYGYTF

D: -
J: TRBJ2-6
size: once
V: TRBV5-1
DNA: TGCGCCAGCAGCTTAGTGCCTAGTGGGGCCAACGTCCTGACTTTC
CDR3: CASSLVPSGANVLTF